This TCR beta chain stems from a study of response to subunit inactivated influenza vaccine (dated by TCRdb to about 2018). About the investigation overall: Deep quantitative T cell receptor repertoire profiling was used in the study to track responses to a trivalent subunit inactivated influenza vaccine. Beyond this particular receptor, the publication reports: According to the authors, only a limited number of new T cells may be recruited by each seasonal influenza vaccination.

This clonotype showed up just a few times. The antigen this receptor binds is unknown. No clone much larger than this one lies a single base away; base qualities are absent. Based on the germline V gene, the CDR1 and CDR2 sequences are SGHTA and FQGNSA. V sheds 6 bases and J sheds 13 bases, leaving 16 bases between their ends. Measured from the cysteine to the phenylalanine, the CDR3 is 13 residues long. Only the CDR3 DNA stays, 39 bases, in frame from base 1. The library was made by RT-PCR. Sequenced on an Illumina HiSeq 2500. Using fastp trimming at Q25 and MiXCR clonotype assembly, TCRdb reanalyzed the public sequencing data and kept in-frame beta chains. One record per CDR3 amino acid sequence lists the most common genes and DNA. The table for this sample lists a few hundred thousand distinct CDR3 sequences; about 20% of them were counted only once. The ten top clones hold around a tenth of the sample.

The receptor's source is a man aged 50 to 69 who received an inactivated influenza vaccine. Donor details come from another sample of the same person, matched by shared clones. The chain is made from TRBV7-2 and TRBJ1-6; TRBD1 is possibly the D segment (6 matching bases). Source: PBMCs from blood, taken less than 22 months after vaccination. The nucleotide sequence is TGTGCCAGCAGTTACAGGGACCTAGGGCCCCTCCACTTT. Translated, it reads CASSYRDLGPLHF.